These 16 T cell receptor beta chains share one sample of origin, sequenced in a study of CD4+ T cells in melanoma. The repertoire was sequenced with immunoSEQ multiplex PCR; TCRdb's copy has only in-frame clones and lacks some. Here the sample table reports fewer than 95 clones. Sequencing was done on a sample of cells sorted by PD-1 expression. Receptors originate from a human donor with melanoma.

The chain recombines TRBV5-1 with TRBJ1-3; no firm D call. V lost 0 bases to trimming and J lost 2 bases, with 6 bases between them. Germline V gives CDR1 SGHRS, CDR2 YFSETQ. The CDR3 runs 14 residues. The CDR3 region is CASSLDLAGNTIYF. CDR3 DNA: TGCGCCAGCAGCTTGGACCTCGCTGGAAACACCATATATTTT.

This chain links TRBV5-4 with TRBJ2-5; D might be TRBD1 (6 bases). The CDR3 totals 14 residues. The V gene lost 8 bases and the J gene lost 3 bases, with 17 bases spanning the gap. From germline, CDR1 is SGHNT and CDR2 YYREEE (reference sequence). The CDR3 nucleotides are TGTGCCAGTCTTCTCTGGGGGCTGGAAGAGACCCAGTACTTC. Encoded protein: CASLLWGLEETQYF. Drawing the rest from reference TRBV5-4 and TRBJ2-5, the complete variable domain is ETGVTQSPTHLIKTRGQQVTLRCSSQSGHNTVSWYQQALGQGPQFIFQYYREEENGRGNFPPRFSGLQFPNYSSELNVNALELDDSALYLCASLLWGLEETQYFGPGTRLLVL.

The chain uses TRBV5-1 and TRBJ2-3; TRBD2 might be the D (6 bases). In germline, CDR1 is SGHRS, CDR2 YFSETQ. The ends were cut back, 4 bases at V and 8 bases at J, with 17 bases in the middle. The CDR3 extends over 14 amino acids. The CDR3 here is CASSANSAGSTQYF. CDR3 DNA sequence: TGCGCCAGCAGCGCTAACTCAGCCGGGAGTACGCAGTATTTT.

The chain has TRBV7-6 and TRBJ2-5, with D perhaps given as TRBD1 or TRBD2 (7 bases each). This CDR3 has 16 amino acids. Germline V gene sequence: CDR1 SGHVS, CDR2 FNYEAQ. Trimming stripped 5 bases from V and 5 bases from J, with 21 bases between. This chain's CDR3 is CASSLIPGGGLETQYF. The CDR3 DNA is TGTGCCAGCAGCCTCATACCAGGGGGGGGGTTGGAGACCCAGTACTTC.

The chain links TRBV19 to TRBJ1-6; D not certain. Deletions cut 7 bases from V and 2 bases from J, with 3 bases between. Germline values: CDR1 LNHDA, CDR2 SQIVND (reference sequence). CDR3 length: 12 residues. The CDR3 protein is CASTTYNSPLHF. CDR3 DNA: TGTGCCAGTACTACCTATAATTCACCCCTCCACTTT.

The chain combines TRBV7-9 with TRBJ2-7, with 8 bases identical to TRBD2. Germline CDR1 and CDR2: SEHNR and FQNEAQ (reference sequence). The CDR3 extends over 15 amino acids. The V and J ends lost 5 bases and 1 base, in that order; junction bases with no gene match: 7. The CDR3 loop reads CASSPPGTSSYEQYF. CDR3 DNA: TGTGCCAGCAGCCCCCCCGGGACTAGTTCCTACGAGCAGTACTTC.

The chain uses TRBV10-3 and TRBJ2-2; a weak D match, TRBD2 (5 bases). The CDR3 has 14 amino acids. CDR1 and CDR2 from the germline V gene are ENHRY and SYGVKD. Trimming took off 5 bases at V and 5 bases at J, with 12 bases between the two ends. The CDR3 is CAISQEAATGELFF. Here the CDR3 DNA reads TGTGCCATCAGTCAAGAAGCGGCTACCGGGGAGCTGTTTTTT.

About this clone itself: Its ends do not fully match the called genes, so a read error is possible. This sequence joins TRBV2 and TRBJ1-6; 8 nucleotides match TRBD1. The CDR3 runs to 14 residues. CDR1 is SNHLY and CDR2 is FYNNEI in the germline V gene. The CDR3 DNA reads as TGTGCCGGCAGCCAAGACAGGGGTTATTCACCCCTCCACTTT. It encodes CAGSQDRGYSPLHF.

The chain recombines TRBV7-6 with TRBJ1-6, with D possibly matching TRBD1 (6 bases). Per the germline V gene, CDR1 is SGHVS and CDR2 is FNYEAQ. The V end was cut by 3 bases, the J end by 6 bases, with 12 bases between. There are 15 residues in the CDR3. The CDR3 loop is CASSFTAGANSPLHF. For the CDR3, the DNA is TGTGCCAGCAGCTTCACGGCAGGGGCTAATTCACCCCTCCACTTT.

This chain links TRBV7-8 with TRBJ2-5, with D possibly being TRBD2 (5 bases). There are 14 residues in the CDR3. CDR1 SGHVS and CDR2 FQNEAQ come from the germline V gene. With 5 bases removed from V and 2 bases from J, the gap between germline ends came to 12 bases. The CDR3 reads CASSGLSAQETQYF. Written as DNA, the CDR3 is TGTGCCAGCAGCGGGCTTAGCGCTCAAGAGACCCAGTACTTC.

This chain joins TRBV5-4 and TRBJ2-5, with 7 bases matching TRBD2. The CDR3 is made up of 17 amino acids. Germline lookup yields CDR1 SGHNT and CDR2 YYREEE (reference sequence). Trimming removed 0 bases from V and 4 bases from J; junction bases left unmatched: 12. CDR3 residues: CASSLGGWGEGLETQYF. The CDR3 region has the DNA TGTGCCAGCAGCTTGGGGGGCTGGGGGGAGGGCCTAGAGACCCAGTACTTC.

This sequence joins TRBV5-4 and TRBJ2-5; D gene uncertain. V lost 0 bases, J lost 5 bases, and 8 bases lay in between. In germline, CDR1 is SGHNT, CDR2 YYREEE (reference sequence). The CDR3 extends over 13 amino acids. CDR3 region: CASSLGVSETQYF. CDR3 in DNA: TGTGCCAGCAGCTTGGGGGTTTCGGAGACCCAGTACTTC.

By sample fraction, this clone is large. The chain has TRBV21-1 and TRBJ1-4. TRBV21-1 is given as a pseudogene. The CDR3 extends over 17 amino acids. The chain's CDR3 is CASTLMTIGPTNEKLFF. CDR3 in DNA: TGTGCCAGCACCCTGATGACTATAGGGCCAACTAATGAAAAACTGTTTTTT.

In this sample, this clone turned up a few times. For the CDR3, the DNA is TGCGCCAGCAGCCAAATATGGGACAGGGCAGATACGCAGTATTTT. This encodes CASSQIWDRADTQYF. This chain links TRBV4-1 with TRBJ2-3; 9 bases agree with TRBD1. V was clipped by 2 bases and J by 4 bases; unmatched bases: 4. Per germline, CDR1 MGHRA and CDR2 YSYEKL. The CDR3 covers 15 residues.

This sequence joins TRBV12-5 and TRBJ1-2, with 7 nucleotides matching TRBD1. Losses at the gene ends were 4 bases for V and 3 bases for J; bases not matched to a gene: 2. The germline CDR1 and CDR2 sequences are LGHNT and FRNRAP. This CDR3 comprises 13 residues. CDR3 in amino acids: CASGSTGYYGYTF. The CDR3 region has the DNA TGTGCTAGTGGTTCGACAGGGTACTATGGCTACACCTTC.

V is TRBV11-1 and J is TRBJ2-2, with TRBD1 matching over 10 bases. The CDR3 extends over 14 amino acids. The germline V gene has CDR1 SGHAT and CDR2 FQDESV (reference sequence). The J segment lost 6 bases and the V segment lost 6 bases, leaving 4 bases of the junction unmatched. The DNA of the CDR3 is TGTGCCAGCAGAAGGACAGGGGGATCCGGGGAGCTGTTTTTT. Its protein is CASRRTGGSGELFF.